Listed below are T cell receptor beta chains from one sample, sequenced in a study of PD-1 blockade in classical Hodgkin lymphoma. Some clones are missing from TCRdb's copy, which holds only in-frame ones; the method was immunoSEQ multiplex PCR. The data show 85,000 to 90,000 clones, approximately 90% seen once. The sequencing used peripheral blood mononuclear cells (PBMCs), collected before the fourth cycle of nivolumab. Receptors were obtained from a human donor with classical Hodgkin lymphoma. Both conserved end residues are part of each CDR3. D genes are given only for firm matches. Size tells how often a clone was seen (once, few, many) or the class of an expanded clone, and some rows leave it out.

d_call: .; v_call: TRBV7-2; j_call: TRBJ1-1; clone_size: .; cdr3_aa: CASSPWGGDTEAFF; cdr3_nt: TGTGCCAGCAGCCCCTGGGGCGGGGACACTGAAGCTTTCTTT
d_call: .; v_call: TRBV29-1; j_call: TRBJ1-1; clone_size: .; cdr3_aa: CSVEEGGGTEAFF; cdr3_nt: TGCAGCGTTGAAGAAGGAGGGGGCACTGAAGCTTTCTTT
d_call: .; v_call: TRBV7-6; j_call: TRBJ2-5; clone_size: .; cdr3_aa: CASSLGGSRQETQYF; cdr3_nt: TGTGCCAGCAGCTTAGGGGGCAGCCGCCAAGAGACCCAGTACTTC
d_call: TRBD2; v_call: TRBV19; j_call: TRBJ2-7; clone_size: .; cdr3_aa: CASSMLAGGTYEQYF; cdr3_nt: TGTGCCAGTAGTATGCTAGCGGGCGGGACCTACGAGCAGTACTTC
d_call: TRBD2; v_call: TRBV5-1; j_call: TRBJ2-1; clone_size: .; cdr3_aa: CASSLAVLAGPPNEQFF; cdr3_nt: TGCGCCAGCAGCTTGGCCGTATTAGCGGGGCCACCTAATGAGCAGTTCTTC
d_call: .; v_call: TRBV7-2; j_call: TRBJ2-7; clone_size: .; cdr3_aa: CASSPTFQRGEQYF; cdr3_nt: TGTGCCAGCAGCCCTACTTTCCAGCGAGGCGAGCAGTACTTC
d_call: .; v_call: TRBV30; j_call: TRBJ2-7; clone_size: .; cdr3_aa: CAWSPRWGSSYEQYF; cdr3_nt: TGTGCCTGGAGTCCTCGCTGGGGTAGCTCCTACGAGCAGTACTTC
d_call: .; v_call: TRBV7-3; j_call: TRBJ2-1; clone_size: few; cdr3_aa: CASSLVFGYNEQFF; cdr3_nt: TGTGCCAGCAGCTTAGTATTTGGCTACAATGAGCAGTTCTTC
d_call: .; v_call: TRBV6-6; j_call: TRBJ2-7; clone_size: many; cdr3_aa: CASSSGPLGEQYF; cdr3_nt: TGTGCCAGCAGTTCCGGCCCCTTAGGGGAGCAGTACTTC
d_call: .; v_call: TRBV18; j_call: TRBJ2-3; clone_size: .; cdr3_aa: CASSPDRGSGDTQYF; cdr3_nt: TGTGCCAGCTCACCCGACCGGGGGTCGGGAGATACGCAGTATTTT
d_call: .; v_call: TRBV11-3; j_call: TRBJ1-1; clone_size: .; cdr3_aa: CASSLGPNTEAFF; cdr3_nt: TGTGCCAGCAGCTTAGGGCCGAACACTGAAGCTTTCTTT
d_call: TRBD2; v_call: TRBV6-1; j_call: TRBJ2-2; clone_size: few; cdr3_aa: CASTTGGDTGELFF; cdr3_nt: TGTGCCAGCACAACGGGGGGGGACACCGGGGAGCTGTTTTTT
d_call: TRBD1; v_call: TRBV7-8; j_call: TRBJ2-7; clone_size: .; cdr3_aa: CASSLLGQGYEQYF; cdr3_nt: TGTGCCAGCAGCTTATTGGGACAGGGGTACGAGCAGTACTTC
d_call: .; v_call: TRBV4-3; j_call: TRBJ1-2; clone_size: .; cdr3_aa: CASSQVTGTEADGYTF; cdr3_nt: TGCGCCAGCAGCCAAGTAACCGGGACGGAGGCGGATGGCTACACCTTC
d_call: .; v_call: TRBV28; j_call: TRBJ2-3; clone_size: once; cdr3_aa: CASSLDATDTQYF; cdr3_nt: TGTGCCAGCAGTTTAGATGCTACAGATACGCAGTATTTT
d_call: .; v_call: TRBV6-6; j_call: TRBJ2-7; clone_size: .; cdr3_aa: CASSYSDGTTYEQYF; cdr3_nt: TGTGCCAGCAGTTACTCAGACGGAACTACCTACGAGCAGTACTTC
d_call: .; v_call: TRBV5-6; j_call: TRBJ2-3; clone_size: .; cdr3_aa: CASSLATGSGTDTQYF; cdr3_nt: TGTGCCAGCAGCTTGGCGACGGGATCCGGCACAGATACGCAGTATTTT
d_call: TRBD2; v_call: TRBV29-1; j_call: TRBJ2-1; clone_size: medium-sized; cdr3_aa: CSVLPAGAIYNEQFF; cdr3_nt: TGCAGCGTATTACCAGCGGGGGCCATTTACAATGAGCAGTTCTTC
d_call: .; v_call: TRBV27; j_call: TRBJ1-5; clone_size: .; cdr3_aa: CASSTMFEPQHF; cdr3_nt: TGTGCCAGCAGTACCATGTTCGAGCCCCAGCATTTT
d_call: TRBD1; v_call: TRBV30; j_call: TRBJ2-3; clone_size: .; cdr3_aa: CAWSGTGGRTDTQYF; cdr3_nt: TGTGCCTGGAGTGGGACAGGGGGCCGCACAGATACGCAGTATTTT
d_call: .; v_call: TRBV7-6; j_call: TRBJ2-7; clone_size: .; cdr3_aa: CASSSGTPSYEQYF; cdr3_nt: TGTGCCAGCAGCTCCGGGACTCCCTCCTACGAGCAGTACTTC
d_call: .; v_call: TRBV9; j_call: TRBJ2-7; clone_size: .; cdr3_aa: CASSVGEGSYEQYF; cdr3_nt: TGTGCCAGCAGCGTAGGGGAAGGGTCCTACGAGCAGTACTTC
d_call: TRBD2; v_call: TRBV10-3; j_call: TRBJ2-1; clone_size: .; cdr3_aa: CAISEGGLAESGREQFF; cdr3_nt: TGTGCCATCAGTGAGGGAGGACTAGCGGAGTCGGGGAGGGAGCAGTTCTTC
d_call: TRBD1; v_call: TRBV19; j_call: TRBJ2-3; clone_size: .; cdr3_aa: CASSQRQGAGTDTQYF; cdr3_nt: TGTGCCAGTAGTCAACGACAGGGGGCGGGCACAGATACGCAGTATTTT
d_call: .; v_call: TRBV27; j_call: TRBJ2-5; clone_size: .; cdr3_aa: CASSLGSVGYETQYF; cdr3_nt: TGTGCCAGCAGTTTAGGTTCGGTCGGGTACGAGACCCAGTACTTC
d_call: TRBD2; v_call: TRBV5-1; j_call: TRBJ2-1; clone_size: .; cdr3_aa: CATMTSGFGKQFF; cdr3_nt: TGCGCCACCATGACTAGCGGATTTGGAAAGCAGTTCTTC
d_call: .; v_call: TRBV7-2; j_call: TRBJ1-1; clone_size: .; cdr3_aa: CASSLGRSLNTEAFF; cdr3_nt: TGTGCCAGCAGCTTAGGTCGTAGCCTGAACACTGAAGCTTTCTTT
d_call: TRBD1; v_call: TRBV6-5; j_call: TRBJ2-7; clone_size: .; cdr3_aa: CASSRSGTVSYEQYF; cdr3_nt: TGTGCCAGCAGCCGATCCGGGACAGTCTCCTACGAGCAGTACTTC
d_call: .; v_call: TRBV5-4; j_call: TRBJ2-5; clone_size: .; cdr3_aa: CASSLGPGTHQETQYF; cdr3_nt: TGTGCCAGCAGCTTGGGACCGGGGACCCACCAAGAGACCCAGTACTTC
d_call: .; v_call: TRBV18; j_call: TRBJ1-5; clone_size: .; cdr3_aa: CASSPEQGYQPQHF; cdr3_nt: TGTGCCAGCTCACCCGAACAGGGTTATCAGCCCCAGCATTTT
d_call: TRBD2; v_call: TRBV7-6; j_call: TRBJ2-5; clone_size: .; cdr3_aa: CASSPTSGGYQETQYF; cdr3_nt: TGTGCCAGCAGCCCCACTAGCGGGGGGTACCAAGAGACCCAGTACTTC
d_call: TRBD1; v_call: TRBV27; j_call: TRBJ1-2; clone_size: .; cdr3_aa: CASRSTGGVGYTF; cdr3_nt: TGTGCCAGCAGGTCGACAGGGGGCGTTGGCTACACCTTC